The TCR beta chain described here comes from a study of control samples from healthy donors and cancer patients. The CDR3 length is 16 residues. Germline CDR1 is LGHNA and CDR2 is YSLEER. The germline V and J ends were trimmed by 0 bases and 4 bases, with 10 bases remaining between them. Measured with immunoSEQ multiplex PCR; TCRdb has only the in-frame clones, and not every one. Altogether about 15,000 clones are present, about nine tenths being singletons, with the ten largest covering around a tenth. There are a few counts of this clone. The rearrangement links TRBV4-3 to TRBJ2-6; D unclear. This clonotype was obtained from a woman in her 70s with colorectal cancer. What was sequenced was PBMCs. The CDR3 DNA reads TGCGCCAGCAGCCAAGATTGGACGGAAGGGGCCAACGTCCTGACTTTC. Amino acids: CASSQDWTEGANVLTF.